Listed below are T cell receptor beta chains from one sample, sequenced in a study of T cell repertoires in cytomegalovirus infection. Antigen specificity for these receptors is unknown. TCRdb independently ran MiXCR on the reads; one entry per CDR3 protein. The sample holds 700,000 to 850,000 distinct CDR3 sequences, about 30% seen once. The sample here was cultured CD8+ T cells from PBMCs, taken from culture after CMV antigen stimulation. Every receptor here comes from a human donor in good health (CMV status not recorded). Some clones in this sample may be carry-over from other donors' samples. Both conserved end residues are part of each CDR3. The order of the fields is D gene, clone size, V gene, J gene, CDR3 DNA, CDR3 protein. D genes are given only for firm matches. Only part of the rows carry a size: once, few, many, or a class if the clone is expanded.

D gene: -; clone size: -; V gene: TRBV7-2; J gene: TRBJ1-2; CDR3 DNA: TGTGCCAGCAGCCGGACAGCCGACGGCTATGGCTACACCTTC; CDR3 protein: CASSRTADGYGYTF
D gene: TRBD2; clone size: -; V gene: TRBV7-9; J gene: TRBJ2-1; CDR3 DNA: TGTGCCAGCAGCTTAGAAGGTCGGGGAGGGAATGAGCAGTTCTTC; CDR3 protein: CASSLEGRGGNEQFF
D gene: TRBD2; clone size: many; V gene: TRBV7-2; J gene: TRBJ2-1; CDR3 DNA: TGTGCCAGCAGCTTACTAGGTAGCGGGGGGTCTAGTCGAATTAACAATGAGCAGTTCTTC; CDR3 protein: CASSLLGSGGSSRINNEQFF
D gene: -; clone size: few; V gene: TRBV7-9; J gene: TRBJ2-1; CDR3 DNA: TGTGCCAGCAGCTCCATAATGGACCCTGATGAGCAGTTCTTC; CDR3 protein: CASSSIMDPDEQFF
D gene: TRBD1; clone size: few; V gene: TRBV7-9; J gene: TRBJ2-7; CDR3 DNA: TGTGCCAGCAGCCCCCAGGGGGCCCCCTACGAGCAGTACTTC; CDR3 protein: CASSPQGAPYEQYF
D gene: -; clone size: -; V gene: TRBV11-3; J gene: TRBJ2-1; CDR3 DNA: TGTGCCAGCAGCCCCGCTAGGGGGGGGAGACATGAGCAGTTCTTC; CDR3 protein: CASSPARGGRHEQFF
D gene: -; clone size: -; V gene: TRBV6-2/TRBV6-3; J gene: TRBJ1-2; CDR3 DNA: TGTGCCAGCAGTTCAATCACAGGCATCTATGGCTACACCTTC; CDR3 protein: CASSSITGIYGYTF
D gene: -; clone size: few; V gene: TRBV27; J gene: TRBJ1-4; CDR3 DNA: TGTGCCAGCAGCCCGATTGGGGACGATGAAAAACTGTTTTTT; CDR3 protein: CASSPIGDDEKLFF
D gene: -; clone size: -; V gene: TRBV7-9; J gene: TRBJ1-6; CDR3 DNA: TGTGCCAGCAGCTTAGAGTCCGGCTCAGCGAATTCACCCCTCCACTTT; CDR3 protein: CASSLESGSANSPLHF
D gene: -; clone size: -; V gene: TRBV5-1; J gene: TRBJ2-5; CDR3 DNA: TGCGCCAGCAGCTCCGGACCCCGTCCGACGGTGTACCAAGAGACCCAGTACTTC; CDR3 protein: CASSSGPRPTVYQETQYF
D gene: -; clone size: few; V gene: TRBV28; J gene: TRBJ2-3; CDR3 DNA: TGTGCCAGCAGTTTAAGGGAGTCAGATACGCAGTATTTT; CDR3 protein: CASSLRESDTQYF
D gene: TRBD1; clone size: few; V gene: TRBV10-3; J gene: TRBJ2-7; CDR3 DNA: TGTGCCATCAGTGAGTCAGGAAGCAGAAAGGGGACAGGGGGCTACGAGCAGTACTTC; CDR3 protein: CAISESGSRKGTGGYEQYF
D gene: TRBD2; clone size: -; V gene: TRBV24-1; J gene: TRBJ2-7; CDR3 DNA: TGTGCCACCAGTGAAGTTACCCTTGGGACTAGCGGACAAGTCTACGAGCAGTACTTC; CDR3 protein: CATSEVTLGTSGQVYEQYF
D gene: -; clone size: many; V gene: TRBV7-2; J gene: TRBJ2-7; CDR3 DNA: TGTGCCAGCAGCGCCAGCAGGCAGGTCCCCTACGAGCAGTACTTC; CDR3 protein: CASSASRQVPYEQYF
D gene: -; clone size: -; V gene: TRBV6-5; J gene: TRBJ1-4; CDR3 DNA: TGTGCCAGCAGTTACTCGACGGGATTAACAACTAATGAAAAACTGTTTTTT; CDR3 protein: CASSYSTGLTTNEKLFF
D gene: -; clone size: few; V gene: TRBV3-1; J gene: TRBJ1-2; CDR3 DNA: TGTGCCAGCAGCCAGGACGGATTAGATGGGTATGGCTACACCTTC; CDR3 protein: CASSQDGLDGYGYTF
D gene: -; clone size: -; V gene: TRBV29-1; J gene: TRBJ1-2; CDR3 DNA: TGCAGCGTGTCAAGTGCCTATGGCTACACCTTC; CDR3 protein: CSVSSAYGYTF
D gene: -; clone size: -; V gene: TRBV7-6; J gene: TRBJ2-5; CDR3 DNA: TGTGCCAGCAGCTCACCCCTAAGTACGGCCTCAGTATACGGACCGTCCGTGGGCCAGTACTTC; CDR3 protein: CASSSPLSTASVYGPSVGQYF
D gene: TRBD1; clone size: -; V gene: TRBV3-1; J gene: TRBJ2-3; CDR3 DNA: TGTGCCAGCAGCCAAAAGGGGGGAACAGGGGGCGCAGATACGCAGTATTTT; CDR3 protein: CASSQKGGTGGADTQYF
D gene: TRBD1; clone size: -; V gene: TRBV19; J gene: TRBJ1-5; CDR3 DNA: TGTGCCAGCCAAGACAGGGGTTACCAGCCCCAGCATTTT; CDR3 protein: CASQDRGYQPQHF
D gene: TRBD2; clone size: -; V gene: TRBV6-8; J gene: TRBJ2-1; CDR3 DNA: TGTGCCAGCAGTTACAGTGGAGCGCGGGGGGTTTACAATGAGCAGTTCTTC; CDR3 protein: CASSYSGARGVYNEQFF
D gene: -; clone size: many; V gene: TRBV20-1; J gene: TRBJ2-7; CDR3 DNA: TGCAGTGCAAAGATCAGGGAGACCGAGCAGTACTTC; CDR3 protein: CSAKIRETEQYF
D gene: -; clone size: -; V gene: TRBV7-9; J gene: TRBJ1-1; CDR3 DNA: TGTGCCAGCAGCCCAAGTAGGGTGCGGACTGAAGCTTTCTTT; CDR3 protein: CASSPSRVRTEAFF
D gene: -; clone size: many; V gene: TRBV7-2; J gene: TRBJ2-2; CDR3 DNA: TGTGCCAGCAGCCGGGGTGGGGAGCTGTTTTTT; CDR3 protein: CASSRGGELFF
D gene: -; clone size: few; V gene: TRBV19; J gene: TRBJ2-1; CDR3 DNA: TGTGCCAGTAGAGGCATTGAGCAGTTCTTC; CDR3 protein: CASRGIEQFF
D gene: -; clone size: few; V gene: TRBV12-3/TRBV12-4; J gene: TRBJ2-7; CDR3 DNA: TGTGCCAGCAGTTTTGGGGGATCGGCCTACGAGCAGTACTTC; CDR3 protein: CASSFGGSAYEQYF